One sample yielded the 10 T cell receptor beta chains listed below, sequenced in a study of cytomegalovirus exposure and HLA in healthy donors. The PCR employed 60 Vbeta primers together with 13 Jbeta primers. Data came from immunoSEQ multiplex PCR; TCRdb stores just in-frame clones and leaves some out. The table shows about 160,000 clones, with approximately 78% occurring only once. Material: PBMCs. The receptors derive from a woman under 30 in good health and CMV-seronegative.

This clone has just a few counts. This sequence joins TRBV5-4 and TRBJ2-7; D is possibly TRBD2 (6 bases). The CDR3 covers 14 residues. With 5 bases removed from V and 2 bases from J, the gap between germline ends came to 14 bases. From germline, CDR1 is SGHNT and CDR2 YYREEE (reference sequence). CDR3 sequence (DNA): TGTGCCAGCAGAATCGGGAGCGGACCCTACGAGCAGTACTTC. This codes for CASRIGSGPYEQYF.

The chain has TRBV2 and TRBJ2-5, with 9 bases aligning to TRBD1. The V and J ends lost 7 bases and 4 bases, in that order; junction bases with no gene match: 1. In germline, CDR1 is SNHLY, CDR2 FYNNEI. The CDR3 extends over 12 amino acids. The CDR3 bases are TGTGCCAGCAAGGGACAGGGAGAGACCCAGTACTTC. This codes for CASKGQGETQYF.

The CDR3 loop is CASSSTPRVHRGGYEQYF. In DNA, the CDR3 is TGTGCCAGCAGTTCCACCCCCAGGGTTCACAGGGGCGGCTACGAGCAGTACTTC. The chain employs TRBV6-7 and TRBJ2-7, with 7 bases identical to TRBD1. TRBV6-7 is recorded as an ORF, its role being uncertain. CDR3 length: 18 amino acids. V dropped 4 bases and J dropped 3; count of bases not matched to a gene: 18.

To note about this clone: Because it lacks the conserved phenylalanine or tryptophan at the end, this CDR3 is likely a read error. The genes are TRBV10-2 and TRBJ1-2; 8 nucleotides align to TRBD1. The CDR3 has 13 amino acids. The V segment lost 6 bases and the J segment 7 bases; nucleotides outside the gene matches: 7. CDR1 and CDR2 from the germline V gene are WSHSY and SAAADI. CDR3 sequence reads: CASREGQVGGYTL. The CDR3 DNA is TGCGCCAGCAGGGAGGGACAGGTCGGTGGCTACACCCTC.

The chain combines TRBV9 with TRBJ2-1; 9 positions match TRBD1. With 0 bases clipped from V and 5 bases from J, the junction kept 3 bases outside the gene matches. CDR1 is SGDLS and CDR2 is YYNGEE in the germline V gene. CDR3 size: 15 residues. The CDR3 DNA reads TGTGCCAGCAGCGTAGCGGGACAGGGTAACAATGAGCAGTTCTTC. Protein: CASSVAGQGNNEQFF. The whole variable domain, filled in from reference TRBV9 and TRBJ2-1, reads DSGVTQTPKHLITATGQRVTLRCSPRSGDLSVYWYQQSLDQGLQFLIQYYNGEERAKGNILERFSAQQFPDLHSELNLSSLELGDSALYFCASSVAGQGNNEQFFGPGTRLTVL.

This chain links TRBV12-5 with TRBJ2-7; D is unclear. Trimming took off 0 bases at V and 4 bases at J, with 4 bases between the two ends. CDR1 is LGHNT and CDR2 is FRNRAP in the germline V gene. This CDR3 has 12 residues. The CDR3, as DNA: TGTGCTAGTGGTTTGGTAACTTACGAGCAGTACTTC. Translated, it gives CASGLVTYEQYF.

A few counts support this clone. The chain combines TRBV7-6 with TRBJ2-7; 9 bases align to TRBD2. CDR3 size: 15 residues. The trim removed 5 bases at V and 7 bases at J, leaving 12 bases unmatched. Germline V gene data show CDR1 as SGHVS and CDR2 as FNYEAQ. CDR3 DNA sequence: TGTGCCAGCAGCCCAACCACTAGCGGGCAGGAGGAGCAGTACTTC. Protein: CASSPTTSGQEEQYF.

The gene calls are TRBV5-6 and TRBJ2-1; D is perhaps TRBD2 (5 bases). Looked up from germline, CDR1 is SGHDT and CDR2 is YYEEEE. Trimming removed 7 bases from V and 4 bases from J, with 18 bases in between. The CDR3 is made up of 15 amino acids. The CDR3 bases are TGTGCCAGCCGAACCCGGTCAGAGGGTTACAATGAGCAGTTCTTC. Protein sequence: CASRTRSEGYNEQFF.

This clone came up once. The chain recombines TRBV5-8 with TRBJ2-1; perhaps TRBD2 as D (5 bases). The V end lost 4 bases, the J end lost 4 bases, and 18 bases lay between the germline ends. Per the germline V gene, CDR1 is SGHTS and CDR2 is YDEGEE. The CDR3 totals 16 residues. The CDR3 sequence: CASSHGVGGPYNEQFF. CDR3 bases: TGTGCCAGCAGCCATGGCGTTGGCGGGCCTTACAATGAGCAGTTCTTC.

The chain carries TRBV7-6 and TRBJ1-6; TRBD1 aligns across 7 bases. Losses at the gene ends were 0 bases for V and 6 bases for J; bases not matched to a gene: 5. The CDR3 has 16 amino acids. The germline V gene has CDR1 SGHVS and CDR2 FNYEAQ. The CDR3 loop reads CASSLAGGQINSPLHF. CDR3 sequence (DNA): TGTGCCAGCAGCTTAGCAGGGGGACAGATTAATTCACCCCTCCACTTT.